One T cell receptor beta chain is described in this entry. Its cognate antigen is unknown. This entry belongs to a study of cytomegalovirus exposure and HLA in healthy donors. The study ran its PCR with 60 Vbeta and 13 Jbeta primers. The method was immunoSEQ multiplex PCR; TCRdb's version includes in-frame clones alone and lacks a portion of them. The sample contains fewer than 200,000 clones, around 85% of which appear only once. This CDR3 comprises 14 residues. CDR1 and CDR2 from the germline V gene are MNHEY and SVGAGI. The V gene end was trimmed by 0 bases and the J gene end by 6 bases; junction bases not matched to a gene: 3. Study-wide points: An analysis that came later showed most CMV-associated TCR beta chains appearing HLA-restricted.

V is TRBV6-5 and J is TRBJ1-2, with 8 bases matching TRBD1. The clonotype was recovered from a woman aged 30 to 39 in good health and CMV-seronegative. Sequencing was carried out using PBMCs. This CDR3 reads CASSYSTGVNGYTF. CDR3 nucleotides: TGTGCCAGCAGTTACTCGACAGGGGTTAATGGCTACACCTTC.